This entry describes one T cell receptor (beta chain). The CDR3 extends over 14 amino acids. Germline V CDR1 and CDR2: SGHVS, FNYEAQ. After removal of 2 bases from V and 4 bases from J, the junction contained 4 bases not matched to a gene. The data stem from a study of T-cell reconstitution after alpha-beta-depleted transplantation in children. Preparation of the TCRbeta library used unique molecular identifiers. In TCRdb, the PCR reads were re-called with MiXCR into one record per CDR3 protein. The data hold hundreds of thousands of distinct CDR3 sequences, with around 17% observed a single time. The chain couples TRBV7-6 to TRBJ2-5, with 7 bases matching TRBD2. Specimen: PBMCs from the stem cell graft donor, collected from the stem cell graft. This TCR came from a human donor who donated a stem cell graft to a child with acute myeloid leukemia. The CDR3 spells CASSLNGGGETQYF. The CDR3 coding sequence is TGTGCCAGCAGCTTAAATGGGGGGGGAGAGACCCAGTACTTC.